This TCR beta chain was recorded in a study of cytomegalovirus exposure and HLA in healthy donors. Regarding the study as a whole: Fewer N-insertions than the approximately 610-donor mean were reportedly shown by an Asian-associated ancestry cluster in a later analysis. Many donors shared some public TCRs, even though most TCR sequences were rare.

Note on this clone: Antigen unknown.

Amplification used 60 Vbeta primers and 13 Jbeta primers. Libraries were prepared by immunoSEQ multiplex PCR; TCRdb keeps only in-frame clonotypes and omits some of them. The sample has roughly 130,000 clones; more than 55% are singletons. This TCR derives from a man aged 18 to 35 in good health and CMV-seronegative. Sequenced material: PBMCs.

The CDR3, as DNA: TGCGCCAGCAGCCCACACAGGGGCAGGGACGAGCAGTACTTC. It is translated as CASSPHRGRDEQYF. The V and J genes are TRBV5-1 and TRBJ2-7, with 7 positions matching TRBD1. CDR3 length equals 14 residues. CDR1 SGHRS and CDR2 YFSETQ come from the germline V gene. V lost 4 bases to trimming and J lost 5 bases; unmatched junction nucleotides: 9.